This T cell receptor (beta chain) was recorded in a study of CD8 T cells in ankylosing spondylitis. Study-wide findings and caveats: Clones linked with disease were CD8+ and fairly uncommon in the peripheral blood. Ankylosing spondylitis blood appeared to carry a characteristic TCR beta motif of roughly 8 highly homologous variants.

TCRdb re-called the 5' RACE reads with MiXCR, one entry per CDR3 protein. The top ten clones hold roughly 9.2% of a sample with around 330,000 distinct CDR3 sequences, around 10% of them seen once. V lost 3 bases and J lost 2, with 21 bases in between. The CDR3 is 17 residues long. Germline loops: CDR1 DFQATT, CDR2 SNEGSKA (reference sequence). This clonotype was picked up many times. The antigen remains unidentified. The chain recombines TRBV20-1 with TRBJ2-3; D not certain. Sample: blood, either unsorted or a sorted T cell fraction (not recorded which). The TCR was taken from a female donor with ankylosing spondylitis or in good health (not recorded which). The CDR3 bases are TGCAGTGCTAGTCCCCATAGGGTCACTCAAGTCACAGATACGCAGTATTTT. It specifies CSASPHRVTQVTDTQYF.